This T cell receptor (beta chain) was obtained from a study of siplizumab effects on memory and regulatory T cells (dated by TCRdb to between 2018 and 2021). Some background on the complete study: The study looked at the effect of siplizumab, an anti-CD2 antibody, on alloreactive T-cell subsets in allogeneic mixed lymphocyte reactions made from human PBMCs.

Receptor libraries were prepared by the immunoSEQ multiplex PCR assay. The deep sequencing platform assayed around 10^5 TCR templates per sample. Genomic DNA extracted from sorted T cells was used for TCRbeta CDR3 sequencing. Under the source paper's analysis protocol: The R programming language was used for the clonal analysis of the TCRbeta CDR3 data. Unstimulated samples were compared with post-reaction CFSE-low samples to define alloreactive CD4+ and CD8+ clones. Regulatory or non-regulatory origin was assigned to alloreactive CD4+ clones by matching of sequences to sorted unstimulated Treg and non-Treg repertoires. This is the immuneACCESS table as TCRdb keeps it, with only in-frame sequences that have V and J called. A part of the clones is gone; compared with another copy, unresolved V genes explain less than half, and the rest is unexplained. Clonal size and the V and J genes are those of that table, whereas D and trimming came from the DNA. In this sample the table shows approximately 110,000 clones, just over 90% of which occur a single time. Together, the top ten hold roughly 0.75% of the sample.

TCRbeta CDR3 sequencing was performed on sorted unstimulated T cells and on proliferating T cells recovered from mixed lymphocyte reactions. Fresh whole blood from more than 9 HLA-typed healthy donors served as the source for isolating PBMCs. To map where alloreactive clones came from, CD4+ regulatory T cells in the unstimulated state were FACS-sorted. The CDR3 has 14 amino acids, counting the end cysteine and phenylalanine. Just the 42-base CDR3 DNA is kept, in frame starting at base 1. After removal of 4 bases from V and 5 bases from J, the junction retains 6 bases not matched to a gene. Via the germline V gene, CDR1 is SGHRS and CDR2 YFSETQ. For this clone: What antigen it recognizes has not been identified. Within one base of it there is no much larger clone, and no base qualities were kept.

Study-wide findings and limitations: In reactions with siplizumab, an average of about 62% of mappable alloreactive CD4+ clones were Treg-derived, compared with roughly 26% in control reactions. No functional confirmation was obtained for the suppressive function of proliferating Tregs from siplizumab cultures. Unstimulated naive T cells appeared to be more diverse than memory T cells, and naive cells seemed to make a substantial contribution to the alloresponse. About 75-96% of proliferating CD4+ or CD8+ clones could not be given a naive or memory phenotype. The cumulative frequency of alloreactive sequences that could be traced back to unstimulated CD4+ memory T cells was significantly reduced by siplizumab. Because sequences at frequencies below about 10^-5 were poorly captured, only a minor fraction of alloreactive clones could be mapped back to unstimulated subsets.

The V and J genes are TRBV5-1 and TRBJ2-3; 8 of the junction bases match TRBD1. The source is a human donor in good health. The sample consisted of Tregs sorted from blood. The DNA is as follows: TGCGCCAGCAGCCAAGGACAGGGCAAAGATACGCAGTATTTT. Its protein is CASSQGQGKDTQYF.